These 14 T cell receptor beta chains originate from one sample sequenced in a study of shared clonotypes between healthy human individuals. Data came from immunoSEQ multiplex PCR; TCRdb stores just in-frame clones and leaves some out. Altogether roughly 700,000 clones are present, 74% being singletons, with the ten largest covering around 1.6%. The sequenced material came from memory CD4+ T cells sorted from blood. Subset defined: CD45RA-negative fraction. The receptors were sampled from a woman aged 25 to 45 in good health.

J is TRBJ1-4 and V is TRBV7-2; D unresolved. The CDR3 loop spans 13 amino acids. Trimming pared 3 bases from V and 6 bases from J, leaving 8 bases between. Germline loops: CDR1 SGHTA, CDR2 FQGNSA. In nucleotides, the CDR3 is TGTGCCAGCAGCTTGCAGAGGGATGAAAAACTGTTTTTT. Protein product: CASSLQRDEKLFF.

The sample holds a few counts of this clone. V usage is TRBV10-2 and J usage is TRBJ1-5, with no clear D. CDR1 and CDR2 (germline): WSHSY, SAAADI. V lost 7 bases, J lost 5 bases, and 12 bases lay in between. This CDR3 comprises 13 residues. CDR3: CASTTQRDQPQHF. In nucleotides, the CDR3 is TGCGCCAGCACCACCCAGCGGGATCAGCCCCAGCATTTT.

This sequence joins TRBV5-1 and TRBJ2-1; weak D call: TRBD2 (6 bases). V was shortened by 0 bases and J by 2 bases, with 9 bases between the two germline ends. The CDR3 extends over 15 amino acids. Germline-derived CDR1 and CDR2 are SGHRS and YFSETQ. The DNA for the CDR3 is TGCGCCAGCAGCTTGGGTTCTAGCGCCTACAATGAGCAGTTCTTC. Its translation: CASSLGSSAYNEQFF. Full variable domain (outside the CDR3, taken from reference TRBV5-1 and TRBJ2-1): KAGVTQTPRYLIKTRGQQVTLSCSPISGHRSVSWYQQTPGQGLQFLFEYFSETQRNKGNFPGRFSGRQFSNSRSEMNVSTLELGDSALYLCASSLGSSAYNEQFFGPGTRLTVL.

The rearrangement joins TRBV7-6 to TRBJ2-1; 7 bases fit TRBD2. The germline gives CDR1 SGHVS, CDR2 FNYEAQ. The CDR3 has 18 amino acids. The V and J ends lost 2 bases and 0 bases, in that order; junction bases with no gene match: 10. DNA of the CDR3: TGTGCCAGCAGCTTATCAATCACGTTAGCGGGCTCCTACAATGAGCAGTTCTTC. It is translated as CASSLSITLAGSYNEQFF.

Details on this clone: Mismatch with germline at one junction end may stem from a read error. CDR3 amino acids: CASSGQGRSEKLFF. The CDR3 DNA reads TGTGCCAGTAGCGGACAGGGTAGGAGTGAAAAACTGTTTTTT. The chain joins TRBV4-1 to TRBJ1-4; 8 nucleotides align to TRBD1. Germline-derived CDR1 and CDR2 are MGHRA and YSYEKL. The CDR3 has 14 amino acids.

The chain is built from TRBV18 and TRBJ2-7, with 9 bases identical to TRBD1. CDR1 is KGHSH and CDR2 is LQKENI in the germline V gene. Trimming took 3 bases from V and 5 from J; bases not matched to a gene: 11. This CDR3 comprises 16 residues. CDR3 protein: CASSPAGTGNFHEQYF. CDR3 nucleotides: TGTGCCAGCTCACCCGCCGGGACAGGGAATTTTCACGAGCAGTACTTC.

J is TRBJ1-2 and V is TRBV5-5; 11 bases align to TRBD1. Trimming cost V 4 bases and J 7 bases; bases outside gene matches: 12. Germline V gives CDR1 SGHKS, CDR2 YYEKEE (reference sequence). The CDR3 contains 16 residues. DNA of the CDR3: TGTGCCAGCAGCCCTGTCCCGGACAGGGGGCTTATTGGCTACACCTTC. It yields the protein CASSPVPDRGLIGYTF.

This rearrangement joins TRBV6-6 to TRBJ2-7; D ambiguous. This CDR3 has 13 amino acids. CDR1 is MNHNY, CDR2 SVGAGI, per germline (reference sequence). V lost 5 bases to trimming and J lost 2 bases, with 10 bases between them. The CDR3 spells CASSLDTTYEQYF. The CDR3 DNA reads as TGTGCCAGCAGTCTCGACACGACCTACGAGCAGTACTTC.

This clone was seen only a few times. The chain has TRBV9 and TRBJ2-5; 11 nucleotides agree with TRBD2. Trimming at V came to 4 bases and at J to 0 bases, leaving 8 bases not matched to a gene. Germline V gene data show CDR1 as SGDLS and CDR2 as YYNGEE. CDR3 length: 17 residues. DNA for the CDR3: TGTGCCAGCAGCAGAGGACTAGCGGGTGGGGACCAAGAGACCCAGTACTTC. Translation gives CASSRGLAGGDQETQYF.

This chain joins TRBV7-2 and TRBJ2-7; 10 bases are shared with TRBD2. With V trimmed by 2 bases and J by 4 bases, 5 bases remained unmatched. Germline V CDR1 and CDR2: SGHTA, FQGNSA. The CDR3 consists of 15 residues. The CDR3 region is CASSLSAGGRYEQYF. The DNA for the CDR3 is TGTGCCAGCAGCTTATCAGCGGGAGGGAGGTACGAGCAGTACTTC.

V and J are TRBV5-1 and TRBJ2-1; 7 bases match TRBD2. The germline CDR1 and CDR2 sequences are SGHRS and YFSETQ. CDR3 size: 15 residues. V was pared by 2 bases and J by 7 bases, with 9 bases of the junction left unmatched. The CDR3 DNA reads as TGCGCCAGCAGCTTTAGCGGGCCCTCGGTTAATGAGCAGTTCTTC. This encodes CASSFSGPSVNEQFF.

The chain joins TRBV29-1 to TRBJ1-2; tentative D call: TRBD1 (5 bases). The CDR3 loop spans 14 amino acids. V was shortened by 4 bases and J by 7 bases, with 19 bases between the two germline ends. Germline V gene sequence: CDR1 SQVTM, CDR2 ANQGSEA. CDR3 DNA sequence: TGCAGCGTTGGGCTAATGGGTCAGGGCCGTGGCTACACCTTC. Translation gives CSVGLMGQGRGYTF. Full variable domain (remainder filled in from reference TRBV29-1 and TRBJ1-2): SAVISQKPSRDICQRGTSLTIQCQVDSQVTMMFWYRQQPGQSLTLIATANQGSEATYESGFVIDKFPISRPNLTFSTLTVSNMSPEDSSIYLCSVGLMGQGRGYTFGSGTRLTVV.

The genes are TRBV6-1 and TRBJ1-2; 8 nucleotides align to TRBD1. CDR1 is MNHNS and CDR2 is SASEGT in the germline V gene. V lost 5 bases and J lost 8; bases outside the gene matches: 7. The CDR3 has 13 amino acids. In DNA, the CDR3 is TGTGCCAGCAGTTGGGGACAGGCGAGAGGCTACACCTTC. Protein sequence: CASSWGQARGYTF.

The gene calls are TRBV28 and TRBJ1-5; D not resolved. This CDR3 is 16 amino acids long. V lost 6 bases to trimming and J lost 0 bases, with 15 bases between them. In germline, CDR1 is MDHEN, CDR2 SYDVKM. In DNA form, the CDR3 reads TGTGCCAGCAGGGGTCCCGAGGACCGTAGCAATCAGCCCCAGCATTTT. Protein sequence: CASRGPEDRSNQPQHF. The whole variable domain, filled in from reference TRBV28 and TRBJ1-5, reads DVKVTQSSRYLVKRTGEKVFLECVQDMDHENMFWYRQDPGLGLRLIYFSYDVKMKEKGDIPEGYSVSREKKERFSLILESASTNQTSMYLCASRGPEDRSNQPQHFGDGTRLSIL.